This entry features one TCR beta chain sequence. Its specificity is unknown. Documented time point: persistent/refractory GD, antithyroid drugs over 5 years with positive TRAb. There was RNA extracted from PBMCs, and the TCR library was made from it. Researchers made TCR beta libraries by using iRepertoire HTBI primers and running Arm-PCR on CDR3 regions. TCRdb re-called the multiplex PCR reads with MiXCR, one entry per CDR3 protein. The repertoire holds about 460,000 distinct CDR3 sequences, with about 20% as singletons. These data originate in a study of regulatory T cells in long-lasting Graves disease. The V gene lost 0 bases and the J gene lost 5 bases, with 10 bases spanning the gap. CDR3 length: 13 amino acids. Germline CDR1 is DFQATT and CDR2 is SNEGSKA (reference sequence). Findings and caveats of the study: Persistent patients shared 2,500 to 3,000 public clonotypes among themselves. Newly diagnosed patients shared fewer, at roughly 900. Newly diagnosed disease favored TRBV20-1 and TRBJ2-1 over persistent disease.

J is TRBJ2-5 and V is TRBV20-1; D unresolved. This TCR was sampled from a female donor with Graves disease. The source material was peripheral blood mononuclear cells (PBMCs), sampled when the disease was refractory, from a patient treated with antithyroid drugs. DNA for the CDR3: TGCAGTGCTAGAGATCTGGTCGGTGAGACCCAGTACTTC. It codes for CSARDLVGETQYF.